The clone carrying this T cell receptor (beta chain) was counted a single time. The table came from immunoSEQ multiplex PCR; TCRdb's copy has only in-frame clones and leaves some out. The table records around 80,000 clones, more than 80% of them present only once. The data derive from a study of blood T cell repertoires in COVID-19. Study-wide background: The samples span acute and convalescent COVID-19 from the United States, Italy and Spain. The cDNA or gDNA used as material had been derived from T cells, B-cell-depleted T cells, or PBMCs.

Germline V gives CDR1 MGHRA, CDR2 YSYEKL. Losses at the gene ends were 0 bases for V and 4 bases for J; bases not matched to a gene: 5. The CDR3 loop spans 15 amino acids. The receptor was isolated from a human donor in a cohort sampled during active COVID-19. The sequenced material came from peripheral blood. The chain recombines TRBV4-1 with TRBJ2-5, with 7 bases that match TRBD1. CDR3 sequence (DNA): TGCGCCAGCAGCCAAGACCGGGACAGACTAGAGACCCAGTACTTC. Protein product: CASSQDRDRLETQYF.